A single sample is the source of the 22 T cell receptor beta chains below, sequenced in a study of T cells after yellow fever vaccination. TCRdb called the 5' RACE reads again in MiXCR, with one record for every CDR3 protein. The sample yields some 290,000 distinct CDR3 sequences, approximately 11% seen once. Sequences were derived from CD4+ T cells sorted from PBMCs, sampled 45 days after the yellow fever booster vaccination. The receptors originated from a man between 18 and 29 years old who received the YFV17D yellow fever vaccine.

V gene TRBV29-1 combines with J gene TRBJ1-2; TRBD1 agrees at 9 bases. Germline CDR1 and CDR2: SQVTM and ANQGSEA. V lost 7 bases and J lost 1; bases outside the gene matches: 4. CDR3 length equals 13 residues. Written as DNA, the CDR3 is TGCAGCGGGGGACAGGGCCTTAACTATGGCTACACCTTC. Residues: CSGGQGLNYGYTF.

The sample holds a few counts of this clonotype. This rearrangement joins TRBV6-2 or TRBV6-3 to TRBJ2-7; 8 positions match TRBD2. Trimming at V came to 2 bases and at J to 7 bases, leaving 19 bases not matched to a gene. CDR3 length equals 18 residues. CDR1 and CDR2 (germline): MNHEY, SVGEGT. The CDR3 sequence is CASSYPRRGAMSLLEQYF. DNA of the CDR3: TGTGCCAGCAGTTACCCCCGGCGGGGGGCCATGTCCCTCCTGGAGCAGTACTTC.

This clonotype was counted only a few times. This chain joins TRBV7-3 and TRBJ2-2, with 8 nucleotides matching TRBD1. The CDR3 totals 16 residues. In germline, CDR1 is SGHTA, CDR2 FQGTGA. V dropped 6 bases and J dropped 4; count of bases not matched to a gene: 10. CDR3 amino acids: CASRFTGTGPTGELFF. In nucleotides, the CDR3 is TGTGCCAGCAGATTTACCGGGACAGGACCCACCGGGGAGCTGTTTTTT.

This clonotype has a count of ten or more. This rearrangement joins TRBV29-1 to TRBJ2-5; no clear D gene. The CDR3 is made up of 11 amino acids. Germline V gene lookup returns CDR1 SQVTM and CDR2 ANQGSEA. The V gene lost 3 bases and the J gene lost 1 base, with 3 bases spanning the gap. The CDR3 bases are TGCAGCGTTGACGGCCAAGAGACCCAGTACTTC. It translates to CSVDGQETQYF.

This clonotype was seen at least ten times. The chain joins TRBV7-2 to TRBJ1-6; TRBD1 aligns across 8 bases. This CDR3 has 16 residues. With V trimmed by 6 bases and J by 0 bases, 4 bases remained unmatched. Germline CDR1 reads SGHTA; CDR2 reads FQGNSA. The CDR3 region is CASRGQDVSYNSPLHF. As DNA, the CDR3 is TGTGCCAGCAGGGGACAGGATGTCTCCTATAATTCACCCCTCCACTTT.

The V gene is TRBV28, the J gene TRBJ1-4, with D unclear. With 6 bases removed from V and 8 bases from J, the gap between germline ends came to 10 bases. Germline V gives CDR1 MDHEN, CDR2 SYDVKM. The CDR3 has 12 residues. The CDR3 DNA follows: TGTGCCAGCAGGATGGGAGCCGAAAAACTGTTTTTT. Translated: CASRMGAEKLFF. The entire variable domain, with the rest obtained from reference TRBV28 and TRBJ1-4, is as follows: DVKVTQSSRYLVKRTGEKVFLECVQDMDHENMFWYRQDPGLGLRLIYFSYDVKMKEKGDIPEGYSVSREKKERFSLILESASTNQTSMYLCASRMGAEKLFFGSGTQLSVL.

This clonotype was detected ten times or more. The rearrangement links TRBV3-1 to TRBJ1-1; no firm D call. Germline CDR1 reads LGHDT; CDR2 reads YNNKEL (reference sequence). The V end was cut by 0 bases, the J end by 10 bases, with 9 bases between. This CDR3 is built from 12 residues. The CDR3 spells CASSQEAQRAFF. As DNA, the CDR3 is TGTGCCAGCAGCCAAGAGGCACAGCGAGCTTTCTTT. The entire variable domain, with the rest obtained from reference TRBV3-1 and TRBJ1-1, is as follows: DTAVSQTPKYLVTQMGNDKSIKCEQNLGHDTMYWYKQDSKKFLKIMFSYNNKELIINETVPNRFSPKSPDKAHLNLHINSLELGDSAVYFCASSQEAQRAFFGQGTRLTVV.

Remarks on this clonotype: A read error may be the cause here, since a much bigger clone is one base away. The J gene is TRBJ2-3, the V gene TRBV7-8; perhaps TRBD2 as D (5 bases). This CDR3 spans 15 amino acids. The V gene's germline CDR1 is SGHVS and CDR2 FQNEAQ. CDR3 amino acids: CASRTPGSSTDMQYF. The CDR3 DNA sequence: TGTGCCAGTCGCACTCCGGGATCGAGCACAGATATGCAGTATTTT.

This clonotype has a count of ten or more. The chain has TRBV7-8 and TRBJ1-2, with 8 nucleotides matching TRBD1. Per the germline V gene, CDR1 is SGHVS and CDR2 is FQNEAQ. There are 15 residues in the CDR3. V gave up 4 bases and J gave up 5 bases; unmatched junction bases: 9. The chain's CDR3 is CASSSAGTGHYGYTF. CDR3 coding DNA: TGTGCCAGCAGCTCCGCCGGGACAGGTCATTATGGCTACACCTTC.

CDR3 sequence: CASGRTDYTGELFF. The CDR3 DNA reads as TGTGCTAGTGGTCGGACAGACTACACCGGGGAGCTGTTTTTT. The chain recombines TRBV12-5 with TRBJ2-2; tentatively, D is TRBD1 (6 bases). CDR3 length: 14 residues. V was trimmed by 5 bases and J by 3 bases, leaving 10 bases between them. Germline CDR1 is LGHNT and CDR2 is FRNRAP.

J is TRBJ1-1 and V is TRBV3-1, with TRBD1 identical over 7 bases. The CDR3 extends over 17 amino acids. Trimming removed 1 base from V and 1 base from J; junction bases left unmatched: 9. Germline values: CDR1 LGHDT, CDR2 YNNKEL (reference sequence). The CDR3 nucleotides read TGTGCCAGCAGCCAAGGGTACAGGGGTTGGGGGAACACTGAAGCTTTCTTT. It encodes CASSQGYRGWGNTEAFF. Using reference TRBV3-1 and TRBJ1-1 for the parts outside the CDR3, the full variable domain is DTAVSQTPKYLVTQMGNDKSIKCEQNLGHDTMYWYKQDSKKFLKIMFSYNNKELIINETVPNRFSPKSPDKAHLNLHINSLELGDSAVYFCASSQGYRGWGNTEAFFGQGTRLTVV.

The sample holds a few counts of this clonotype. The CDR3 region is CASSLGLGGTQYF. The CDR3 DNA follows: TGTGCCAGCAGCTTAGGATTGGGGGGGACCCAGTACTTC. The gene calls are TRBV7-2 and TRBJ2-5, with D possibly TRBD2 on 6 matching bases. The V gene lost 1 base and the J gene lost 7 bases, with 10 bases spanning the gap. Per the germline V gene, CDR1 is SGHTA and CDR2 is FQGNSA. This CDR3 has 13 amino acids.

This clonotype was seen ten or more times. The chain has TRBV5-1 and TRBJ2-3, with D possibly called TRBD1 or TRBD2 (5 bases each). This CDR3 contains 15 residues. V shed 4 bases and J shed 2 bases, with 14 bases lying between them. Germline CDR1 is SGHRS and CDR2 is YFSETQ. In DNA, the CDR3 is TGCGCCAGCAGCGTGCCCCGAGGGGACACAGATACGCAGTATTTT. This sequence encodes CASSVPRGDTDTQYF.

This clonotype was seen a few times. This chain connects TRBV24-1 to TRBJ2-7; 8 bases are a match to TRBD2. The CDR3 is 18 residues long. From germline, CDR1 is KGHDR and CDR2 SFDVKD. V lost 0 bases, J lost 1 base, and 10 bases stayed unmatched. This CDR3 reads CATSDLHGEGTSSYEQYF. In DNA form, the CDR3 reads TGTGCCACCAGTGATTTGCACGGGGAGGGGACTAGTTCCTACGAGCAGTACTTC.

There are many counts of this clonotype. The chain is built from TRBV20-1 and TRBJ2-4; either TRBD1 or TRBD2 may supply D (6 bases each). V lost 6 bases and J lost 7, with 25 bases in between. Germline CDR1 and CDR2: DFQATT and SNEGSKA (reference sequence). The CDR3 runs 16 residues. The CDR3 bases are TGCAGTGCCCGGGGGACACCCCCGGCGAGTATGAACATTCAGTACTTC. Its translation is CSARGTPPASMNIQYF.

This clonotype has just one count. The chain carries TRBV21-1 and TRBJ2-5; TRBD1, as called in the table, went unchecked against the DNA. TRBV21-1 corresponds to a pseudogene. This CDR3 spans 16 amino acids. The CDR3 loop reads CASSPRGGLGQETQYF. The DNA for the CDR3 is TGTGCCAGCAGCCCGCGAGGGGGGTTGGGGCAAGAGACCCAGTACTTC.

This chain joins TRBV12-3 or TRBV12-4 and TRBJ1-2, with 7 bases matching TRBD1. With 6 bases clipped from V and 0 bases from J, the junction kept 4 bases outside the gene matches. The CDR3 totals 14 residues. CDR3 sequence reads: CASSGQEANYGYTF. The CDR3 bases are TGTGCCAGCAGCGGACAGGAGGCTAACTATGGCTACACCTTC.

This clonotype is a singleton in its sample. The rearrangement links TRBV4-1 to TRBJ1-4, with TRBD1 matching 7 bases. Germline V gene data show CDR1 as MGHRA and CDR2 as YSYEKL. The CDR3 extends over 16 amino acids. With V trimmed by 1 base and J by 0 bases, 2 bases remained unmatched. The CDR3 DNA reads TGCGCCAGCAGCCAAGGGGACAGACCAACTAATGAAAAACTGTTTTTT. As protein: CASSQGDRPTNEKLFF.

This clonotype was seen more than once but under ten times. The chain recombines TRBV10-3 with TRBJ2-6; D is uncertain. The CDR3 extends over 17 amino acids. Trimming cost V 6 bases and J 0 bases, with 15 bases left between them. Germline assignment: CDR1 ENHRY and CDR2 SYGVKD. The chain's CDR3 is CAISPEGMSSGANVLTF. In DNA form, the CDR3 reads TGTGCCATCAGCCCCGAAGGGATGAGCTCTGGGGCCAACGTCCTGACTTTC.

This clonotype was observed a handful of times. One end of the junction is discordant with germline, which a read error may explain. This chain joins TRBV20-1 and TRBJ1-5; TRBD1 agrees at 7 bases. The CDR3 contains 13 residues. The V gene's germline CDR1 is DFQATT and CDR2 SNEGSKA (reference sequence). In DNA form, the CDR3 reads TGCAGTGCGAGAGGGACAGAAGATCAGCCCCAGCATTTT. Amino acids: CSARGTEDQPQHF.

This clonotype was counted a few times. The gene calls are TRBV18 and TRBJ2-7; 9 positions match TRBD2. The CDR3 is 15 amino acids. The V and J ends lost 2 bases and 4 bases, in that order; junction bases with no gene match: 6. Germline-derived CDR1 and CDR2 are KGHSH and LQKENI. The CDR3 sequence: CASSPSAGGSYEQYF. In DNA, the CDR3 is TGTGCCAGCTCACCATCCGCGGGGGGGTCGTACGAGCAGTACTTC.

CDR3 bases: TGTGCCAGCAGTTACTCGAGTAGCGGGGAGGGCACAGATACGCAGTATTTT. It encodes CASSYSSSGEGTDTQYF. The chain employs TRBV6-5 and TRBJ2-3; 8 positions match TRBD2. V shed 0 bases and J 1 base; nucleotides not matched to a gene: 6. The CDR3 loop spans 17 amino acids. From germline, CDR1 is MNHEY and CDR2 SVGAGI.